This T cell receptor (beta chain) is drawn from a study of CD8 T cells in Susac syndrome (dated 2019 in TCRdb). Context from the whole study: Of the Susac syndrome patients who were sequenced, roughly six had clinically active disease and roughly 8 were in clinical remission. Susac syndrome patients were therapy-naive, on corticosteroids (some also receiving IVIg), or on IVIg alone at blood withdrawal. The study used repertoire sequencing to test whether antigen drove CD8+ T cell activation and differentiation in Susac syndrome.

Notes on this clonotype: The specificity of this receptor is unknown. The sample holds no much larger clone one base away, and base qualities are not on file.

RNA was extracted using the RNeasy kit, and about 0.45 to 1 microgram was reverse transcribed with random hexamers. TCR beta CDR3 regions were amplified with the immunoSEQ multiplex PCR assay covering 54 Vbeta and 13 Jbeta segments. PCR amplification bias was corrected by using a synthetic template baseline for primer optimization and computational correction. Under the source paper's analysis protocol: Reads were annotated to V, D and J genes according to IMGT and were analyzed with immunoSEQ Analyzer, with only productive sequences retained. Clonality was calculated as one minus the Shannon entropy normalized by log2 of the number of productive unique sequences. For each patient and control, public and private clones were evaluated among the 100 most prevalent clones. A clone was defined as Susac-specific if it was absent from the healthy and MS cohorts, from 1052 published viral clones and from other ImmuneACCESS disease sequences. TCRdb took the public reads, trimmed them with fastp at Q25, ran MiXCR for clone calling and kept in-frame beta chains. Every entry covers one CDR3 protein and lists the most common genes and DNA from its rows. These V and J calls derive from TCRdb rather than the authors' analysis. The sample includes about 120,000 distinct CDR3 sequences, with just over 95% observed a single time. The ten top clones hold 0.13% to 0.15% of the sample.

The paper's findings and limits, for the study overall: The TCR sequencing and HLA analysis was acknowledged to have included a relatively small number of individuals. In patients with Susac syndrome, the CD4+ T cell repertoire showed no detectable clonal expansion.

The cysteine opens and the phenylalanine closes a CDR3 of 12 amino acids. CDR3 DNA only is kept here, 36 bases in frame from base 1. From a lookup of the germline V gene (reference sequence), CDR1 and CDR2 are DFQATT and SNEGSKA. The junction carries 16 bases between V and J, which are trimmed by 6 bases and 10 bases respectively. Peripheral blood CD8+ and CD4+ T cells from healthy donors, Susac syndrome patients and multiple sclerosis patients were profiled using high-throughput TCR beta sequencing. Recently defined diagnostic criteria for definite or probable disease were met by the Susac syndrome patients. Bulk CD8+ and CD4+ T cells were purified by magnetic negative isolation, while CD8+ TEMRA cells were enriched using FACS. Blood was drawn into EDTA tubes, processed within 24 hours, and PBMCs were isolated by density gradient centrifugation. PBMCs intended for TCR sequencing were cryopreserved in liquid nitrogen and were subsequently thawed in a 37 degrees C water bath. A purity of at least 90% was achieved for sorted or isolated CD4+, CD8+ and CD8+ TEMRA cells.

The V and J segments used are TRBV20-1 and TRBJ1-5; possibly the D gene is TRBD1, per 6 matching bases. The source material was CD4+ T cells from PBMCs. This clonotype was sampled from a human donor with Susac syndrome. In nucleotides, the sequence is TGCAGTGCAACACAGGGATTGGAACCCCAGCATTTT. This encodes CSATQGLEPQHF.